The 15 T cell receptor beta chains below were found in one sample sequenced in a study of T cell repertoires in cytomegalovirus infection. TCRdb reprocessed the reads with MiXCR, giving one entry per CDR3 protein. The repertoire holds nearly 450,000 distinct CDR3 sequences, with roughly a third as singletons. The specimen sequenced was PBMCs. The receptors come from a human donor in good health (CMV status not recorded). Some clones in this sample may be carry-over from other donors' samples.

This clonotype was recorded a few times. Here the CDR3 DNA reads TGTGCCAGCAGTTACGAGGGGATCTCTGGAAACACCATATATTTT. Encoded protein: CASSYEGISGNTIYF. The chain recombines TRBV6-6 with TRBJ1-3; maybe TRBD1 (5 bases). CDR3 length: 15 residues. With 2 bases removed from V and 0 bases from J, the gap between germline ends came to 8 bases. Germline assignment: CDR1 MNHNY and CDR2 SVGAGI (reference sequence).

This clonotype was detected many times. The chain couples TRBV12-3 or TRBV12-4 to TRBJ1-5; 8 bases line up with TRBD1. The CDR3 consists of 13 residues. The junction had 6 bases not matched to a gene; V was cut back by 6 bases and J by 8 bases. The CDR3 sequence is CASRFQGAEPQHF. In DNA, the CDR3 is TGTGCCAGCAGATTTCAGGGGGCAGAGCCCCAGCATTTT.

V is TRBV20-1 and J is TRBJ2-2; 15 nucleotides match TRBD2. With 6 bases clipped from V and 5 bases from J, the junction kept 7 bases outside the gene matches. The CDR3 has 16 amino acids. The germline CDR1 and CDR2 sequences are DFQATT and SNEGSKA (reference sequence). The CDR3 sequence is CSARTSGGASTGELFF. CDR3 DNA sequence: TGCAGTGCCCGGACTAGCGGGGGGGCCTCAACCGGGGAGCTGTTTTTT.

The rearrangement joins TRBV24-1 to TRBJ2-1; D possibly uses TRBD1 or TRBD2 (5 bases each). CDR1 is KGHDR, CDR2 SFDVKD, per germline. CDR3 length: 14 residues. V was trimmed by 3 bases and J by 6 bases, leaving 11 bases between them. The CDR3 protein is CATSDPSGPNEQFF. The CDR3 nucleotides read TGTGCCACCAGTGATCCCTCGGGACCCAATGAGCAGTTCTTC.

The J gene is TRBJ2-3, the V gene TRBV6-5, with D perhaps matching TRBD2 (5 bases). The length of the CDR3 is 15 residues. Germline values: CDR1 MNHEY, CDR2 SVGAGI. The V and J ends lost 0 bases and 4 bases respectively, with 11 bases between them. The CDR3: CASSYSFGVADTQYF. The CDR3 region has the DNA TGTGCCAGCAGTTACTCGTTCGGGGTCGCAGATACGCAGTATTTT.

CDR3 amino acids: CASSRVGGREAFF. In DNA, the CDR3 is TGTGCCAGCAGCCGAGTCGGGGGGCGCGAAGCTTTCTTT. The J gene is TRBJ1-1, the V gene TRBV5-4; TRBD1 might be the D (6 bases). Germline V lookup: CDR1 SGHNT, CDR2 YYREEE (reference sequence). The CDR3 consists of 13 residues. V was cut by 4 bases and J by 8 bases, with 15 bases left in between.

The chain recombines TRBV5-1 with TRBJ2-5, with TRBD2 as a possible D gene (5 bases). V lost 0 bases to trimming and J lost 7 bases, with 19 bases between them. CDR1 is SGHRS, CDR2 YFSETQ, per germline. The CDR3 contains 16 residues. CDR3 nucleotide sequence: TGCGCCAGCAGCTTGGGCGGGCAACCCACCCGGGGGACCCAGTACTTC. Translation: CASSLGGQPTRGTQYF.

This clonotype turned up a few times. The chain carries TRBV7-9 and TRBJ2-3; no clear D. Trimming took 4 bases from V and 2 from J, leaving 16 bases between them. Germline V gene sequence: CDR1 SEHNR, CDR2 FQNEAQ (reference sequence). The length of the CDR3 is 16 residues. The CDR3 nucleotides are TGTGCCAGCAGCTCAGCCGGAAGGGCACTCACAGATACGCAGTATTTT. Its protein is CASSSAGRALTDTQYF. Supplemented by reference TRBV7-9 and TRBJ2-3, the full variable domain reads DTGVSQNPRHKITKRGQNVTFRCDPISEHNRLYWYRQTLGQGPEFLTYFQNEAQLEKSRLLSDRFSAERPKGSFSTLEIQRTEQGDSAMYLCASSSAGRALTDTQYFGPGTRLTVL.

This chain connects TRBV11-2 to TRBJ1-5; D is uncertain. The CDR3 runs 13 residues. The germline V gene encodes CDR1 SGHAT and CDR2 FQNNGV. Trimming removed 4 bases at V and 3 bases at J, with 7 bases between. CDR3: CASSWGDNQPQHF. CDR3 sequence (DNA): TGTGCCAGCAGCTGGGGAGACAATCAGCCCCAGCATTTT.

Note on this clonotype: This may arise from a read error, as a much more abundant clone is one base away. The CDR3 DNA reads as TGTTCCAGCAGCTTAGACGGGTGGGCTGAAGCTTTCTTT. This encodes CSSSLDGWAEAFF. The rearrangement joins TRBV7-9 to TRBJ1-1, with D unclear. The CDR3 is 13 residues long. CDR1 and CDR2 (germline): SEHNR, FQNEAQ (reference sequence).

The chain uses TRBV5-1 and TRBJ2-1; D is ambiguous. CDR1 is SGHRS and CDR2 is YFSETQ in the germline V gene. Trimming took off 2 bases at V and 5 bases at J, with 11 bases between the two ends. This CDR3 has 14 residues. CDR3 in amino acids: CASSFYSQNNEQFF. The CDR3 bases are TGCGCCAGCAGCTTCTATTCCCAGAACAATGAGCAGTTCTTC. Full variable domain (missing parts from reference TRBV5-1 and TRBJ2-1): KAGVTQTPRYLIKTRGQQVTLSCSPISGHRSVSWYQQTPGQGLQFLFEYFSETQRNKGNFPGRFSGRQFSNSRSEMNVSTLELGDSALYLCASSFYSQNNEQFFGPGTRLTVL.

V and J are TRBV20-1 and TRBJ2-5, with D perhaps matching TRBD1 (5 bases). V lost 1 base and J lost 2, with 17 bases in between. The germline gives CDR1 DFQATT, CDR2 SNEGSKA (reference sequence). The CDR3 is 16 residues long. The CDR3 DNA reads TGCAGTGCTAGAGGGTCGTCAGCAGGGATACAAGAGACCCAGTACTTC. It specifies CSARGSSAGIQETQYF.

The rearrangement uses TRBV5-1 and TRBJ2-2; the D gene is possibly TRBD2 (5 bases). Germline values: CDR1 SGHRS, CDR2 YFSETQ. V was cut by 0 bases and J by 5 bases, with 11 bases left in between. This CDR3 is 15 amino acids long. CDR3: CASSLVDRGTGELFF. The CDR3 DNA is TGCGCCAGCAGCTTGGTAGATCGAGGGACCGGGGAGCTGTTTTTT.

To note about this clonotype: A junction boundary mismatches the germline segment, possibly from a read error. The chain combines TRBV4-3 with TRBJ1-3; unclear D gene. The germline V gene has CDR1 LGHNA and CDR2 YSLEER. The CDR3 has 14 residues. DNA for the CDR3: TGCGCAAGCAGCCAAGAACGGCCCCGCGACACCATATATTTC. Amino acids: CASSQERPRDTIYF.

This clonotype showed up just a few times. V gene TRBV4-3 combines with J gene TRBJ1-5; D is undetermined. Germline V lookup: CDR1 LGHNA, CDR2 YSLEER. V was cut by 0 bases and J by 4 bases, with 4 bases left in between. CDR3 length equals 13 residues. The CDR3 is CASSQEVNQPQHF. In DNA form, the CDR3 reads TGCGCCAGCAGCCAAGAGGTTAATCAGCCCCAGCATTTT.